Below, 18 T cell receptor beta chains from the same sample are listed, as sequenced in a study of OX40 agonist ivuxolimab in advanced cancers. TCRdb keeps only in-frame clones here, not all; method: immunoSEQ multiplex PCR. Here the sample spans around 40,000 clones, about 80% being singletons. Sequencing used CD4+ or CD8+ T cells sorted from blood, obtained in a trial of the OX40 agonist ivuxolimab. The receptors stem from an adult with an advanced solid tumor such as melanoma, head and neck, liver or kidney cancer.

The chain has TRBV5-1 and TRBJ2-5, with 7 nucleotides matching TRBD1. The trim removed 3 bases at V and 3 bases at J, leaving 2 bases unmatched. CDR1 SGHRS and CDR2 YFSETQ come from the germline V gene. CDR3 length: 13 residues. The CDR3 sequence is CASSSTGEETQYF. The CDR3 DNA sequence: TGCGCCAGCAGCTCTACAGGGGAAGAGACCCAGTACTTC.

The CDR3 protein is CASSLEGDFGNIQYF. CDR3 sequence (DNA): TGTGCCAGCAGCTTAGAGGGGGATTTCGGAAACATTCAGTACTTC. The chain couples TRBV11-2 to TRBJ2-4; tentatively, D is TRBD1 or TRBD2 (5 bases each). The CDR3 totals 15 residues. V gave up 0 bases and J gave up 6 bases, with 12 bases separating them. Germline V lookup: CDR1 SGHAT, CDR2 FQNNGV. The entire variable domain, with the rest obtained from reference TRBV11-2 and TRBJ2-4, is as follows: EAGVAQSPRYKIIEKRQSVAFWCNPISGHATLYWYQQILGQGPKLLIQFQNNGVVDDSQLPKDRFSAERLKGVDSTLKIQPAKLEDSAVYLCASSLEGDFGNIQYFGAGTRLSVL.

The V gene is TRBV27, the J gene TRBJ2-5, with TRBD2 matching over 10 bases. V was clipped by 4 bases and J by 3 bases; unmatched bases: 5. The CDR3 covers 15 residues. Germline CDR1 is MNHEY and CDR2 is SMNVEV (reference sequence). CDR3 region: CASSSQLAGKETQYF. The CDR3 bases are TGTGCCAGCAGTTCCCAACTAGCGGGGAAAGAGACCCAGTACTTC.

The chain links TRBV11-2 to TRBJ2-1; D is possibly TRBD2 (6 bases). Trimming removed 6 bases at V and 0 bases at J, with 12 bases between. The germline CDR1 and CDR2 sequences are SGHAT and FQNNGV. The CDR3 extends over 15 amino acids. The CDR3 DNA reads TGTGCCAGCAGACGGGACTCAAGCTCCTACAATGAGCAGTTCTTC. This sequence encodes CASRRDSSSYNEQFF.

The chain employs TRBV5-6 and TRBJ2-2; D gene unclear. Germline V lookup: CDR1 SGHDT, CDR2 YYEEEE. The CDR3 is made up of 12 amino acids. The ends were cut back, 7 bases at V and 6 bases at J, with 10 bases in the middle. The CDR3 protein is CASSLGAGELFF. CDR3 sequence (DNA): TGTGCCAGCTCCCTTGGGGCCGGGGAGCTGTTTTTT.

CDR3 DNA: TGTGCCAGCAGTTCGACAGGGGCAGGCACTGAAGCTTTCTTT. Protein: CASSSTGAGTEAFF. V usage is TRBV28 and J usage is TRBJ1-1; 8 bases fit TRBD1. There are 14 residues in the CDR3. V gave up 4 bases and J gave up 4 bases; unmatched junction bases: 5. Germline V gene sequence: CDR1 MDHEN, CDR2 SYDVKM. The whole variable domain, remainder taken from reference TRBV28 and TRBJ1-1, is DVKVTQSSRYLVKRTGEKVFLECVQDMDHENMFWYRQDPGLGLRLIYFSYDVKMKEKGDIPEGYSVSREKKERFSLILESASTNQTSMYLCASSSTGAGTEAFFGQGTRLTVV.

This chain joins TRBV6-1 and TRBJ1-1; D not certain. Trimming stripped 10 bases from V and 1 base from J, with 16 bases between. Germline V CDR1 and CDR2: MNHNS, SASEGT. This CDR3 contains 14 residues. The CDR3, as DNA: TGTGCCATCGGGGTGGCTGTCAAGAACACTGAAGCTTTCTTT. Translating it yields CAIGVAVKNTEAFF.

The sample holds one count of this clone. The chain links TRBV7-2 to TRBJ1-4; 7 bases agree with TRBD1. Germline loops: CDR1 SGHTA, CDR2 FQGNSA. The CDR3 consists of 14 residues. V was pared by 5 bases and J by 4 bases, with 4 bases of the junction left unmatched. The chain's CDR3 is CASSPGQLNEKLFF. The CDR3 bases are TGTGCCAGCAGCCCGGGACAGCTTAATGAAAAACTGTTTTTT.

The rearrangement joins TRBV25-1 to TRBJ2-7, with 14 bases fitting TRBD2. CDR3 length: 15 residues. In germline, CDR1 is MGHDK, CDR2 SYGVNS. V was pared by 4 bases and J by 4 bases, with 3 bases of the junction left unmatched. This CDR3 is CASSAGLAGGYEQYF. As DNA, the CDR3 is TGTGCCAGCAGTGCCGGACTAGCGGGAGGATACGAGCAGTACTTC.

This chain connects TRBV7-3 to TRBJ2-1; no reliable D call. Trimming stripped 3 bases from V and 8 bases from J, with 8 bases between. CDR3 length: 12 residues. The germline V gene has CDR1 SGHTA and CDR2 FQGTGA. Here the CDR3 DNA reads TGTGCCAGCAGCTTTACCCGCTATGAGCAGTTCTTC. Its translation is CASSFTRYEQFF.

The chain is built from TRBV7-9 and TRBJ2-5, with D possibly matching TRBD2 (6 bases). Germline CDR1 SEHNR, CDR2 FQNEAQ (reference sequence). This CDR3 region has 15 residues. Trimming shortened V by 2 bases and J by 5 bases, and 15 bases separated the two germline ends. CDR3 region: CASSLRDGRGETQYF. For the CDR3, the DNA is TGTGCCAGCAGCTTACGCGACGGGAGAGGGGAGACCCAGTACTTC.

The J gene is TRBJ1-1, the V gene TRBV6-5, with unresolved D. The CDR3 covers 12 residues. V was cut by 6 bases and J by 2 bases, with 7 bases left in between. Germline lookup yields CDR1 MNHEY and CDR2 SVGAGI. The CDR3 sequence: CASSRHNTEAFF. For the CDR3, the DNA is TGTGCCAGCAGCCGACACAACACTGAAGCTTTCTTT.

The chain has TRBV7-7 and TRBJ2-5; 9 bases fit TRBD1. Germline trimming cut 5 bases from V and 4 bases from J; bases unmatched to any gene: 8. From germline, CDR1 is SSHAT and CDR2 FNYEAQ (reference sequence). The CDR3 is made up of 15 amino acids. CDR3 protein: CASSPTGGAGETQYF. The CDR3 DNA sequence: TGTGCCAGCAGCCCTACAGGGGGCGCAGGAGAGACCCAGTACTTC. Using reference TRBV7-7 and TRBJ2-5 for the parts outside the CDR3, the full variable domain is GAGVSQSPRYKVTKRGQDVTLRCDPISSHATLYWYQQALGQGPEFLTYFNYEAQPDKSGLPSDRFSAERPEGSISTLTIQRTEQRDSAMYRCASSPTGGAGETQYFGPGTRLLVL.

This rearrangement joins TRBV6-5 to TRBJ2-3, with a possible D match to TRBD2 (6 bases). The V gene lost 6 bases and the J gene lost 4 bases, with 17 bases spanning the gap. CDR1 MNHEY and CDR2 SVGAGI come from the germline V gene. There are 15 residues in the CDR3. CDR3 sequence: CASRSGGATSDTQYF. The CDR3 coding sequence is TGTGCCAGCAGGTCCGGGGGAGCGACCTCAGATACGCAGTATTTT.

The J gene is TRBJ2-2, the V gene TRBV5-4; the D is unclear. The V gene's germline CDR1 is SGHNT and CDR2 YYREEE (reference sequence). Trimming took 6 bases from V and 6 from J, leaving 12 bases between them. This CDR3 region has 13 residues. This chain's CDR3 is CASNFMGSGELFF. CDR3 bases: TGTGCCAGCAACTTTATGGGTTCCGGGGAGCTGTTTTTT.

This clone is medium-sized by share. This sequence joins TRBV5-1 and TRBJ1-6; D is unresolved. This CDR3 has 14 residues. From germline, CDR1 is SGHRS and CDR2 YFSETQ. V was pared by 0 bases and J by 10 bases, with 11 bases between. CDR3 protein: CASSLGLVGSPLHF. CDR3 DNA: TGCGCCAGCAGCTTGGGCCTAGTCGGCTCACCCCTCCACTTT.

The rearrangement joins TRBV7-2 to TRBJ1-2, with D maybe TRBD1 (6 bases). V was cut by 5 bases and J by 1 base, with 11 bases left in between. The CDR3 extends over 14 amino acids. Germline V CDR1 and CDR2: SGHTA, FQGNSA. The DNA of the CDR3 is TGTGCCAGCAGCCCGGACAGCCTTAACTATGGCTACACCTTC. This codes for CASSPDSLNYGYTF. Looking up the rest from reference TRBV7-2 and TRBJ1-2 gives the full variable domain: GAGVSQSPSNKVTEKGKDVELRCDPISGHTALYWYRQSLGQGLEFLIYFQGNSAPDKSGLPSDRFSAERTGGSVSTLTIQRTQQEDSAVYLCASSPDSLNYGYTFGSGTRLTVV.

This chain joins TRBV6-6 and TRBJ2-2; 7 nucleotides match TRBD2. V shed 5 bases, J shed 4 bases, and the junction held 7 bases outside the gene matches. The CDR3 spans 15 residues. From germline, CDR1 is MNHNY and CDR2 SVGAGI (reference sequence). The CDR3 sequence is CASSASGVGTGELFF. The CDR3 coding sequence is TGTGCCAGCAGTGCTAGCGGAGTTGGCACCGGGGAGCTGTTTTTT.